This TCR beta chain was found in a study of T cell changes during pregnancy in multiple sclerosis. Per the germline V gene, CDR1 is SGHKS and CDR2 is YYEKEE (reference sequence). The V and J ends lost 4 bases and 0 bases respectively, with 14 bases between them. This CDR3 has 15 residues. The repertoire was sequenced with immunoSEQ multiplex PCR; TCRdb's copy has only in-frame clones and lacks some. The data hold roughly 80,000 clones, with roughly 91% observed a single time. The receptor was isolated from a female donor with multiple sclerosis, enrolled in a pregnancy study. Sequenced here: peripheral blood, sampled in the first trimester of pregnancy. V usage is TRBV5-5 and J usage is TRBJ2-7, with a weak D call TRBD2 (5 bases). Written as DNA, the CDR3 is TGTGCCAGCAGCCCCATCACTAGGAGCTCCTACGAGCAGTACTTC. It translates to CASSPITRSSYEQYF.